This T cell receptor beta chain was sequenced during a study of cytomegalovirus exposure and HLA in healthy donors. General study findings and limits: Excluded: some indistinguishable V segments such as TRBV6-2 and TRBV6-3. Cytomegalovirus status was reportedly diagnosed by the classifier with high specificity and sensitivity. The study listed approximately 160 cytomegalovirus-associated TCR beta chains.

Trimming removed 3 bases from V and 2 bases from J, with 15 bases in between. The CDR3 is made up of 15 amino acids. From germline, CDR1 is SGHNT and CDR2 YYREEE (reference sequence). On this clone: The antigen is undetermined.

Amplification used 60 Vbeta primers and 13 Jbeta primers. The assay was immunoSEQ multiplex PCR, and TCRdb's table has in-frame clones only and misses some. The sample yields around 80,000 clones, approximately 60% seen once. The chain is built from TRBV5-4 and TRBJ2-7; possibly TRBD1 for D (5 bases). The material sequenced was PBMCs. The TCR was taken from a male donor in good health and CMV-seropositive. CDR3 nucleotide sequence: TGTGCCAGCAGCTCACCAGGGCCCTCGACCTACGAGCAGTACTTC. Residues: CASSSPGPSTYEQYF.